The present T cell receptor beta chain was sequenced within a study of blood T cell repertoires in COVID-19. Overall study: Samples taken during acute and convalescent COVID-19 were collected in the United States, Italy and Spain.

Germline CDR1 and CDR2: SGHRS and YFSETQ. The CDR3 contains 16 residues. V gave up 4 bases and J gave up 1 base, with 15 bases separating them. The assay was immunoSEQ multiplex PCR, and TCRdb's table has in-frame clones only and misses some. The sample shows fewer than 200,000 clones, about 88% of them seen only once. This TCR came from a man between 60 and 70 years old with acute or convalescent COVID-19. This chain uses TRBV5-1 with TRBJ1-3; no firm D call. The source material was peripheral blood. The CDR3: CASSLAPPGSGNTIYF. CDR3 DNA sequence: TGCGCCAGCAGCCTGGCCCCGCCGGGATCTGGAAACACCATATATTTT.